The present TCR beta chain was sequenced within a study of cytomegalovirus exposure and HLA in healthy donors. Amplification used 60 Vbeta primers and 13 Jbeta primers. Clones were read by immunoSEQ multiplex PCR, and TCRdb kept only the in-frame ones, dropping some. The data hold tens of thousands of clones, with about 70% observed a single time. This clone has a count of ten or more. Its matching antigen is unknown. Findings of the study overall: A further, later analysis showed that HLA-associated TCR beta chains (compared with equally common others) were more clonally expanded. The study assumed roughly uniform donor sequencing depth for presence/absence analyses.

The TCR was taken from a woman aged 45-60 years in good health and CMV-seropositive. Sample: PBMCs.

Here the CDR3 reads CASRSGINTEAFF. The CDR3 nucleotides read TGTGCCAGCAGGTCGGGAATTAACACTGAAGCTTTCTTT. The chain combines TRBV27 with TRBJ1-1; D is uncertain. CDR3 size: 13 residues. The V gene lost 6 bases and the J gene lost 2 bases, with 10 bases spanning the gap. Looked up from germline, CDR1 is MNHEY and CDR2 is SMNVEV (reference sequence).